This T cell receptor beta chain was recovered during a study of blood T cell repertoires in COVID-19. The method was immunoSEQ multiplex PCR; TCRdb's version includes in-frame clones alone and lacks a portion of them. The sample contains more than 35,000 clones, around 80% of which appear only once. This sequence originates from an elderly man with active or convalescent COVID-19. Sequencing input: peripheral blood.

CDR3 nucleotide sequence: TGTGCCAGCAGCTCCCGGGACAGCGGGCACAATGAGCAGTTCTTC. Protein product: CASSSRDSGHNEQFF. The chain recombines TRBV11-3 with TRBJ2-1; the D gene is possibly TRBD1 (7 bases). The CDR3 covers 15 residues. In germline, CDR1 is SGHNT, CDR2 YENEEA. V lost 4 bases to trimming and J lost 5 bases, with 15 bases between them.